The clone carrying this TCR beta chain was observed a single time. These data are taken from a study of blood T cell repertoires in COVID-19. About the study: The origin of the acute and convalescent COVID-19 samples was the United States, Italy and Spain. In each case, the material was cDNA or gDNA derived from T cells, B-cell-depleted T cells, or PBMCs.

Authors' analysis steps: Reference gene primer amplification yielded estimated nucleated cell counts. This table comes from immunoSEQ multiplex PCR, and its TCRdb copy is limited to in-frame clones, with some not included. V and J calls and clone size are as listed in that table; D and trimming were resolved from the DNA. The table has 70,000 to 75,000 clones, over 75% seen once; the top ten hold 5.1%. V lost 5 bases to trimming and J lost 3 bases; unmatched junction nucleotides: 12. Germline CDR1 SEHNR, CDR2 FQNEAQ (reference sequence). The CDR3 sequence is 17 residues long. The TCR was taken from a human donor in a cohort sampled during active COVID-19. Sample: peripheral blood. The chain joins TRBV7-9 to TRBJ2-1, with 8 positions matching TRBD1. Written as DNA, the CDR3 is TGTGCCAGCAGCAAAGGTGCCGGACAGGGAAACTACAATGAGCAGTTCTTC. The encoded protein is CASSKGAGQGNYNEQFF.